This T cell receptor beta chain was sequenced for a study of shared clonotypes between healthy human individuals. The germline V gene has CDR1 SEHNR and CDR2 FQNEAQ (reference sequence). This CDR3 has 15 residues. V shed 4 bases and J 0 bases; nucleotides not matched to a gene: 6. The protocol was immunoSEQ multiplex PCR, while the TCRdb copy is restricted to in-frame clones and leaves out a portion. The sample lists 2 million to 2.5 million clones, 85% to 95% seen once, with roughly 0.34% in the top ten. The genes are TRBV7-9 and TRBJ2-7; 7 bases line up with TRBD1. Sequencing was done on a sample of naive CD4+ T cells from PBMCs. Described subset: CD45RA+ positively selected. The sequence was collected from a man younger than 35 in good health. Some clones in this sample may be carry-over from other donors' samples. The DNA for the CDR3 is TGTGCCAGCAGCTCCAGGGGGTCCTACTCCTACGAGCAGTACTTC. Translating gives CASSSRGSYSYEQYF.